One and the same sample provided the 25 T cell receptor beta chains below, sequenced in a study of blood T cell repertoires in COVID-19 (dated by TCRdb to between 2020 and 2021). Receptor amplification or capture employed the immunoSEQ multiplex PCR assay. As stored in TCRdb, this immuneACCESS dataset retains in-frame rearrangements with V and J assigned. A fraction of the clones does not appear; measured against another copy, unresolved V genes explain less than half of the discrepancy, and the remainder lacks a known reason. The sample includes approximately 360,000 clones, with approximately 87% observed a single time. About 0.89% of the sample goes to the ten largest clones. Sequenced input: PBMCs or T cells enriched from blood (not recorded which). Receptors originate from a woman aged 25 to 39 with acute COVID-19.

The chain carries TRBV5-1 and TRBJ2-3; 9 bases agree with TRBD2. This CDR3 is 16 amino acids long. The junction had 8 bases not matched to a gene; V was cut back by 3 bases and J by 3 bases. Germline V gene sequence: CDR1 SGHRS, CDR2 YFSETQ. CDR3 nucleotides: TGCGCCAGCAGCTCCGGAGCGGGGGGCCTTACAGATACGCAGTATTTT. Translation: CASSSGAGGLTDTQYF.

Of note for this clone: The sample carries other DNA sequences with the same CDR3. The gene calls are TRBV5-1 and TRBJ2-1; TRBD2 matches at 16 bases. CDR1 SGHRS and CDR2 YFSETQ come from the germline V gene. Losses at the gene ends were 4 bases for V and 4 bases for J; bases not matched to a gene: 5. This CDR3 spans 17 amino acids. In DNA, the CDR3 is TGCGCCAGCAGCCTGGGACTAGCGGGGGGGCCTTACAATGAGCAGTTCTTC. Residues: CASSLGLAGGPYNEQFF.

In the case of this clone: The same CDR3 can be traced to other DNA sequences in this sample. The genes are TRBV20-1 and TRBJ1-1, with no clear D. The CDR3 is 11 amino acids. V was pared by 5 bases and J by 0 bases, with 4 bases between. From germline, CDR1 is DFQATT and CDR2 SNEGSKA (reference sequence). The CDR3, as DNA: TGCAGTGCTCTACTGAACACTGAAGCTTTCTTT. It codes for CSALLNTEAFF.

The rearrangement joins TRBV5-1 to TRBJ2-7; TRBD2 matches 10 bases. V shed 5 bases, J shed 5 bases, and the junction held 10 bases outside the gene matches. The CDR3 sequence is 15 residues long. Germline V gene sequence: CDR1 SGHRS, CDR2 YFSETQ. CDR3: CASRPSGGLSDEQYF. The DNA of the CDR3 is TGCGCCAGCAGGCCTAGCGGGGGTTTGTCTGACGAGCAGTACTTC.

Concerning this clone itself: The sample carries other DNA sequences with the same CDR3. This sequence joins TRBV6-5 and TRBJ1-4; D is undetermined. With 6 bases removed from V and 5 bases from J, the gap between germline ends came to 7 bases. Germline V gene lookup returns CDR1 MNHEY and CDR2 SVGAGI. The CDR3 consists of 12 residues. CDR3 in DNA: TGTGCCAGCAGCCCCCAGAATGAAAAACTGTTTTTT. It yields the protein CASSPQNEKLFF.

V gene TRBV18 combines with J gene TRBJ1-6, with 10 positions matching TRBD1. The CDR3 extends over 17 amino acids. Germline V gives CDR1 KGHSH, CDR2 LQKENI. V shed 2 bases and J 2 bases; nucleotides not matched to a gene: 3. The CDR3, as DNA: TGTGCCAGCTCACCATCAGACAGGGGGCCCTATAATTCACCCCTCCACTTT. Translation: CASSPSDRGPYNSPLHF. Filled out from reference TRBV18 and TRBJ1-6, the complete variable domain reads NAGVMQNPRHLVRRRGQEARLRCSPMKGHSHVYWYRQLPEEGLKFMVYLQKENIIDESGMPKERFSAEFPKEGPSILRIQQVVRGDSAAYFCASSPSDRGPYNSPLHFGNGTRLTVT.

V usage is TRBV24-1 and J usage is TRBJ1-1; perhaps TRBD1 as D (5 bases). This CDR3 contains 14 residues. Trimming took 9 bases from V and 1 from J, leaving 14 bases between them. Germline V lookup: CDR1 KGHDR, CDR2 SFDVKD. CDR3 coding DNA: TGTGCCACCGAGCCGGGGAGGGGGAACACTGAAGCTTTCTTT. Encoded protein: CATEPGRGNTEAFF.

The DNA for the CDR3 is TGCGCCAGCAGTGATACAGGGGGCGTCTACGAGCAGTACTTC. Its protein product is CASSDTGGVYEQYF. V gene TRBV4-1 combines with J gene TRBJ2-7; the match to TRBD1 covers 9 bases. Germline V gene data show CDR1 as MGHRA and CDR2 as YSYEKL. This CDR3 is built from 14 residues. Germline trimming cut 6 bases from V and 3 bases from J; bases unmatched to any gene: 6.

The chain has TRBV11-2 and TRBJ1-5, with D unclear. The germline V gene encodes CDR1 SGHAT and CDR2 FQNNGV. V lost 0 bases to trimming and J lost 0 bases, with 12 bases between them. This CDR3 has 17 amino acids. The CDR3 sequence is CASSLDRGDYSNQPQHF. The CDR3 DNA sequence: TGTGCCAGCAGCTTAGATCGGGGTGACTATAGCAATCAGCCCCAGCATTTT.

The rearrangement joins TRBV27 to TRBJ1-6; D unclear. The CDR3 sequence is 15 residues long. With 1 base removed from V and 9 bases from J, the gap between germline ends came to 13 bases. CDR1 is MNHEY, CDR2 SMNVEV, per germline (reference sequence). In DNA, the CDR3 is TGTGCCAGCAGTTTATTCGGGGTTCTTACTTCACCCCTCCACTTT. It is translated as CASSLFGVLTSPLHF.

The rearrangement uses TRBV6-1 and TRBJ1-5; unclear D gene. This CDR3 contains 14 residues. V was trimmed by 2 bases and J by 2 bases, leaving 7 bases between them. CDR1 and CDR2 from the germline V gene are MNHNS and SASEGT. The chain's CDR3 is CASSEWRGNQPQHF. DNA for the CDR3: TGTGCCAGCAGTGAATGGCGGGGCAATCAGCCCCAGCATTTT.

Remarks on this clone: The same CDR3 can be traced to other DNA sequences in this sample. The rearrangement links TRBV18 to TRBJ1-1; D unresolved. Trimming cost V 3 bases and J 1 base, with 6 bases left between them. CDR3 length equals 13 residues. CDR1 and CDR2 from the germline V gene are KGHSH and LQKENI. CDR3 sequence (DNA): TGTGCCAGCTCACCGGGAGGGAACACTGAAGCTTTCTTT. This translates into CASSPGGNTEAFF.

This chain joins TRBV7-3 and TRBJ2-1, with D possibly TRBD1 on 5 matching bases. V lost 4 bases to trimming and J lost 7 bases, with 11 bases between them. CDR1 and CDR2 from the germline V gene are SGHTA and FQGTGA. This CDR3 spans 13 amino acids. In DNA, the CDR3 is TGTGCCAGCAGCTCCCAGACAGTTAATGAGCAGTTCTTC. It encodes CASSSQTVNEQFF.

The J gene is TRBJ2-7, the V gene TRBV5-1; 7 nucleotides align to TRBD2. The CDR3 covers 15 residues. J lost 3 bases, V lost 5 bases, and 11 bases had no gene match. Per germline, CDR1 SGHRS and CDR2 YFSETQ. DNA for the CDR3: TGCGCCAGCAGGGTGGGGGGGTCCTCGGTCTACGAGCAGTACTTC. Translation gives CASRVGGSSVYEQYF. Full variable domain (outside the CDR3, taken from reference TRBV5-1 and TRBJ2-7): KAGVTQTPRYLIKTRGQQVTLSCSPISGHRSVSWYQQTPGQGLQFLFEYFSETQRNKGNFPGRFSGRQFSNSRSEMNVSTLELGDSALYLCASRVGGSSVYEQYFGPGTRLTVT.

This chain uses TRBV9 with TRBJ2-7; 11 nucleotides match TRBD1. Trimming removed 4 bases from V and 2 bases from J; junction bases left unmatched: 5. Germline V gene data show CDR1 as SGDLS and CDR2 as YYNGEE. The CDR3 has 15 residues. DNA for the CDR3: TGTGCCAGCAGCAGAGGACAGGGGGCGGCCTACGAGCAGTACTTC. Translated, it gives CASSRGQGAAYEQYF.

The DNA of the CDR3 is TGTGCCAGCAGTGAAAGGCAGGGAAACTATGGCTACACCTTC. It is translated as CASSERQGNYGYTF. The rearrangement uses TRBV2 and TRBJ1-2; TRBD1 might be the D (5 bases). Trimming removed 2 bases at V and 2 bases at J, with 9 bases between. The germline gives CDR1 SNHLY, CDR2 FYNNEI. The CDR3 length is 14 residues.

This sequence joins TRBV5-1 and TRBJ2-7, with 9 bases fitting TRBD1. The J segment lost 4 bases and the V segment lost 3 bases, leaving 20 bases of the junction unmatched. This CDR3 region has 19 residues. Germline-derived CDR1 and CDR2 are SGHRS and YFSETQ. The CDR3 reads CASSWGQGGAGGGQYEQYF. CDR3 nucleotides: TGCGCCAGCAGCTGGGGACAGGGAGGGGCTGGCGGGGGACAGTACGAGCAGTACTTC.

The rearrangement joins TRBV7-2 to TRBJ2-1; possible D gene TRBD2, 7 bases. CDR1 SGHTA and CDR2 FQGNSA come from the germline V gene. V was cut by 4 bases and J by 9 bases, with 19 bases left in between. The CDR3 sequence is 15 residues long. CDR3 nucleotide sequence: TGTGCCAGCAGCTCCGTTGGCGGGGGCTGGGGTGAGCAGTTCTTC. Its translation: CASSSVGGGWGEQFF.

The chain recombines TRBV5-1 with TRBJ1-1, with D unresolved. The germline gives CDR1 SGHRS, CDR2 YFSETQ. The CDR3 length is 13 residues. V lost 0 bases to trimming and J lost 1 base, with 4 bases between them. The CDR3 region has the DNA TGCGCCAGCAGCTTGGATCAGAACACTGAAGCTTTCTTT. Translated, it gives CASSLDQNTEAFF.

V is TRBV7-2 and J is TRBJ1-2; D ambiguous. CDR1 SGHTA and CDR2 FQGNSA come from the germline V gene. The ends were cut back, 3 bases at V and 4 bases at J, with 18 bases in the middle. This CDR3 is 16 amino acids long. The CDR3: CASSFRTDPAGYGYTF. DNA of the CDR3: TGTGCCAGCAGCTTCAGAACTGACCCTGCGGGCTATGGCTACACCTTC.

As for this clone: The germline gene is not matched at one end of the junction; a read error may be the cause. This sequence joins TRBV2 and TRBJ2-5; no clear D. From germline, CDR1 is SNHLY and CDR2 FYNNEI. The CDR3 totals 11 residues. The CDR3 DNA follows: TGTGCCAGCAGGATTAAAGAGGCCCAGTACTTC. Translation: CASRIKEAQYF.

The CDR3 DNA is TGCAGTGCTAGTGATGACAGGGGGCGATACGAGCAGTACTTC. This sequence encodes CSASDDRGRYEQYF. The rearrangement joins TRBV20-1 to TRBJ2-7, with TRBD1 matching 10 bases. This CDR3 comprises 14 residues. The ends lost 3 bases at V and 4 bases at J; junction bases unmatched: 6. Per germline, CDR1 DFQATT and CDR2 SNEGSKA (reference sequence).

This rearrangement joins TRBV5-1 to TRBJ2-7; 10 bases map to TRBD1. Losses at the gene ends were 4 bases for V and 5 bases for J; bases not matched to a gene: 6. Per germline, CDR1 SGHRS and CDR2 YFSETQ. The CDR3 consists of 14 residues. In DNA form, the CDR3 reads TGCGCCAGCAGCGCCGGGACAGGGGACCACGAGCAGTACTTC. Amino acid sequence: CASSAGTGDHEQYF. Complete variable domain (other parts from reference TRBV5-1 and TRBJ2-7): KAGVTQTPRYLIKTRGQQVTLSCSPISGHRSVSWYQQTPGQGLQFLFEYFSETQRNKGNFPGRFSGRQFSNSRSEMNVSTLELGDSALYLCASSAGTGDHEQYFGPGTRLTVT.

V is TRBV5-1 and J is TRBJ2-7; TRBD1 matches 11 bases. Germline V lookup: CDR1 SGHRS, CDR2 YFSETQ. V was clipped by 1 base and J by 1 base; unmatched bases: 1. The CDR3 covers 15 residues. CDR3 nucleotide sequence: TGCGCCAGCAGCTTGAGGGACAGGGGGTCCTACGAGCAGTACTTC. Protein product: CASSLRDRGSYEQYF.

The chain recombines TRBV6-5 with TRBJ1-1; D might be TRBD1 (5 bases). CDR1 and CDR2 (germline): MNHEY, SVGAGI. V was pared by 5 bases and J by 4 bases, with 8 bases between. The CDR3 extends over 12 amino acids. The CDR3 DNA is TGTGCCAGCAGTCGGACACGCACTGAAGCTTTCTTT. Its protein is CASSRTRTEAFF.